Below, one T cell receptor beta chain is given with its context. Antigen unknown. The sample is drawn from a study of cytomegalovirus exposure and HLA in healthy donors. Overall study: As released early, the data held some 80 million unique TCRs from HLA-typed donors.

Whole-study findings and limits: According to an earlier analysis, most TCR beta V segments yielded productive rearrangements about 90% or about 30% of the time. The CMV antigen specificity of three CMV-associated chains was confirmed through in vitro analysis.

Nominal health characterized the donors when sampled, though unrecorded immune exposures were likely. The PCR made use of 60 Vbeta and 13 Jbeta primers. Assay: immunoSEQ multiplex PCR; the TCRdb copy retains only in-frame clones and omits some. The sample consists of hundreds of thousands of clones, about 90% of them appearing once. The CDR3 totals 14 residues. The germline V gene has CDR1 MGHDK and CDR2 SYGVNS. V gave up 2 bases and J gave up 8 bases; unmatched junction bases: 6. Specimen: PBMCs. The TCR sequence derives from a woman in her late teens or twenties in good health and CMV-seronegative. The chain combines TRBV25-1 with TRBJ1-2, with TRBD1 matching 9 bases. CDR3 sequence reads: CASSERDRAGGYTF. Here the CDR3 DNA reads TGTGCCAGCAGTGAAAGGGACAGGGCTGGCGGCTACACCTTC.